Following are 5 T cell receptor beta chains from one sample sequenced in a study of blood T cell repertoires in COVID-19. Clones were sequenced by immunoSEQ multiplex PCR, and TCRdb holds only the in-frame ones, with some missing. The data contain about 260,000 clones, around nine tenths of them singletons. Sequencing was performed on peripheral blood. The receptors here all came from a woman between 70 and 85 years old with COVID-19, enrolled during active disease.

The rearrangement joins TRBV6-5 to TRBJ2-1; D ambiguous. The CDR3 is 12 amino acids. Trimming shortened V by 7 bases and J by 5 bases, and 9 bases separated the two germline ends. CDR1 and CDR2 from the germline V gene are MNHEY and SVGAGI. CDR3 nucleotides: TGTGCCAGCACCCAGTATCACAATGAGCAGTTCTTC. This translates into CASTQYHNEQFF.

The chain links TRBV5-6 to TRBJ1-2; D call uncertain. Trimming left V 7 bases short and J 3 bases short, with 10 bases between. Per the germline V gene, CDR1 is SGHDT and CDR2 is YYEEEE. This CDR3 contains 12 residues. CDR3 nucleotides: TGTGCCAGCTCAATCCGCGACTATGGCTACACCTTC. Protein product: CASSIRDYGYTF.

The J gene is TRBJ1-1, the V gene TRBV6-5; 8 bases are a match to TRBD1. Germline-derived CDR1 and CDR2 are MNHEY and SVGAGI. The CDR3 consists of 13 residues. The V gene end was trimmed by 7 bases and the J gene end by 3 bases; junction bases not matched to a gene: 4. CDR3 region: CASTLTGDTEAFF. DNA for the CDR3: TGTGCCAGCACATTGACAGGGGACACTGAAGCTTTCTTT.

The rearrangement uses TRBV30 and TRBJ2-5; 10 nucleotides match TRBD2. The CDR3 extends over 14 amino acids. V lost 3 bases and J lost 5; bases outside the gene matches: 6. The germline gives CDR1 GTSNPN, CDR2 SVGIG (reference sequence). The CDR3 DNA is TGTGCCTGGAGGACGGGACTAGCGTACGAGACCCAGTACTTC. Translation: CAWRTGLAYETQYF. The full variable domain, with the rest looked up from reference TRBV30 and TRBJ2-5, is SQTIHQWPATLVQPVGSPLSLECTVEGTSNPNLYWYRQAAGRGLQLLFYSVGIGQISSEVPQNLSASRPQDRQFILSSKKLLLSDSGFYLCAWRTGLAYETQYFGPGTRLLVL.

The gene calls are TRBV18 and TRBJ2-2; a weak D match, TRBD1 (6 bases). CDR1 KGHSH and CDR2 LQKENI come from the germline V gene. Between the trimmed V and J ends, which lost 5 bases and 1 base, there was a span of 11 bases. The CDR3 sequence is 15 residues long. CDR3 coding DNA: TGTGCCAGCTCATTGAGACAGGAGAACACCGGGGAGCTGTTTTTT. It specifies CASSLRQENTGELFF.